Shown below are 8 T cell receptor beta chains from a single sample sequenced in a study of blood T cell repertoires in COVID-19. Sequencing was performed with immunoSEQ multiplex PCR; in TCRdb, only in-frame clones are kept and a portion is missing. The table lists roughly 130,000 clones, about 86% of them singletons. The sequencing sample was made of PBMCs or T cells enriched from blood (not recorded which). These TCRs come from a man aged 45-60 years who had recovered from COVID-19.

This clone has a handful of counts. The rearrangement uses TRBV12-5 and TRBJ1-5, with D unclear. The CDR3 loop spans 12 amino acids. The V end was cut by 5 bases, the J end by 5 bases, with 7 bases between. Germline CDR1 reads LGHNT; CDR2 reads FRNRAP. The CDR3, as DNA: TGTGCTAGTGGTGACACCGATCAGCCCCAGCATTTT. Its translation is CASGDTDQPQHF.

This clone was recorded many times. Other DNA sequences within the sample encode an identical CDR3. The chain employs TRBV7-2 and TRBJ2-7; the match to TRBD1 covers 11 bases. Germline-derived CDR1 and CDR2 are SGHTA and FQGNSA. Losses at the gene ends were 5 bases for V and 2 bases for J; bases not matched to a gene: 2. The CDR3 covers 14 residues. CDR3 sequence: CASSRTGGAYEQYF. DNA for the CDR3: TGTGCCAGCAGCAGGACAGGGGGCGCCTACGAGCAGTACTTC.

This chain connects TRBV18 to TRBJ2-1; D gene unclear. The V gene lost 1 base and the J gene lost 6 bases, with 7 bases spanning the gap. Per germline, CDR1 KGHSH and CDR2 LQKENI. The CDR3 is 13 amino acids. The CDR3 loop reads CASSPRESNEQFF. In DNA form, the CDR3 reads TGTGCCAGCTCACCACGAGAAAGCAATGAGCAGTTCTTC.

This clone was observed at least ten times. The chain combines TRBV19 with TRBJ2-7; TRBD2 matches at 8 bases. With 8 bases clipped from V and 6 bases from J, the junction kept 9 bases outside the gene matches. Germline V gene data show CDR1 as LNHDA and CDR2 as SQIVND (reference sequence). The CDR3 spans 13 residues. The CDR3, as DNA: TGTGCCAGTTCTCCTAACGCGGGGGGCGAGCAGTACTTC. Its protein product is CASSPNAGGEQYF.

The chain uses TRBV15 and TRBJ1-2; D is unresolved. V gave up 0 bases and J gave up 3 bases, with 8 bases separating them. The V gene's germline CDR1 is LNHNV and CDR2 YYDKDF (reference sequence). CDR3 size: 14 residues. CDR3 sequence reads: CATSREGWDYGYTF. CDR3 coding DNA: TGTGCCACCAGCAGAGAGGGCTGGGACTATGGCTACACCTTC.

The V gene is TRBV5-4, the J gene TRBJ2-2; weak D call: TRBD1 (6 bases). Trimming removed 4 bases from V and 1 base from J, with 11 bases in between. The V gene's germline CDR1 is SGHNT and CDR2 YYREEE (reference sequence). There are 15 residues in the CDR3. The CDR3 nucleotides read TGTGCCAGCAGCCAAGGGACAAGGAACACCGGGGAGCTGTTTTTT. This codes for CASSQGTRNTGELFF.

The chain joins TRBV7-9 to TRBJ2-3; possible D gene TRBD1, 6 bases. Germline lookup yields CDR1 SEHNR and CDR2 FQNEAQ (reference sequence). This CDR3 is 14 amino acids long. Trimming shortened V by 4 bases and J by 2 bases, and 10 bases separated the two germline ends. CDR3 nucleotides: TGTGCCAGCAGCTACAGGGTTTCCACAGATACGCAGTATTTT. Translated, it gives CASSYRVSTDTQYF.

The chain uses TRBV7-2 and TRBJ2-7; D is undetermined. V dropped 5 bases and J dropped 0 bases, with 14 bases sitting between them. Germline V CDR1 and CDR2: SGHTA, FQGNSA. The CDR3 loop spans 15 amino acids. Here the CDR3 reads CASSAMRSLSYEQYF. The CDR3 DNA reads TGTGCCAGCAGCGCCATGCGAAGCCTCTCCTACGAGCAGTACTTC. The whole variable domain, remainder taken from reference TRBV7-2 and TRBJ2-7, is GAGVSQSPSNKVTEKGKDVELRCDPISGHTALYWYRQSLGQGLEFLIYFQGNSAPDKSGLPSDRFSAERTGGSVSTLTIQRTQQEDSAVYLCASSAMRSLSYEQYFGPGTRLTVT.